This T cell receptor beta chain derives from a study of blood T cells in healthy people across ages (dated by TCRdb to between 2014 and 2017). About the full investigation: Template switching captured roughly one uniquely barcoded TCR beta cDNA molecule per two T cells in model experiments. To avoid experimental bias, donors of different ages were distributed randomly across sequencing lanes. Two additional independent replicas of 1 million unique cDNA reads from the same blood draw were analyzed for two donors (one aged 18 to 30 and one aged 80 or older). The donors were split into four age groups: young (average 16 years), middle-aged (about 40), aged (over 55) and long-lived (roughly 88). Age-related changes in TCR beta repertoire diversity were measured in the study by deep sequencing normalized with unique cDNA molecular identifiers.

The CDR3 contains 17 residues, cysteine and phenylalanine counted. Here the CDR3 DNA is all that survives: 51 bases in frame from base 1. V is cut back by 4 bases and J by 1 base, with 13 bases in the junction unmatched. CDR1 and CDR2 are read off the germline V gene as SGHDT and YYEEEE. Library preparation was by 5' RACE. The second PCR ran for about 6 to 12 cycles and used a J-beta primer mix along with a sample-barcoded 5' primer. Each TCR beta cDNA molecule received a unique molecular identifier from a template-switch 5' adaptor carrying 12 random nucleotides. At least 2.5 million CDR3-containing paired-end reads were obtained from each sample. All of the RNA was converted into first-strand cDNA using the Mint cDNA synthesis kit, with a TRBC-specific oligonucleotide serving as the primer. All cDNA was treated with uracil-DNA glycosylase and then went through a first 18-cycle PCR with the universal primers M1SS and BC2_uni_R. Per the authors' processing: For normalization, 1 million high-quality reads were randomly selected from each sample, with every read carrying a distinct molecular identifier. Instead of being binned into consensus sequences, reads with shared molecular identifiers were discarded. CDR3 identification, clonotype clustering and error correction used MiTCR with a Q25 quality threshold and the strictest error-elimination algorithm. A nonparametric unseen species model with Euler transformation was used to estimate lower-bound total TCR beta diversity. TCRdb reran the public reads through fastp at Q25 and MiXCR, keeping productive beta chains. When rows share a CDR3 protein, they turn into one entry using the most common DNA and genes. The V and J calls shown here were made by TCRdb, not taken from the authors' results. Across this sample there are around 2 million distinct CDR3 sequences, with roughly two fifths seen only once. Together, the top ten hold more than 20% of the sample.

Study-wide conclusions, independent of this receptor: Compared with the aged group, the long-lived group had more naive CD4+ T cells, fewer expanded clones and increased TCR diversity, a pattern suggesting age selection. Donor CMV infection status was unknown, potentially confounding age-related changes in expanded clonotypes. Estimates of total diversity based on one million sequenced T cells were regarded as lower bounds and as underestimates. Observed TCR beta diversity per million T cells fell roughly linearly with age, and a significant reduction was already apparent by age around 36. There was a strong correlation between observed TCR beta diversity and the percentage of naive T cells measured by flow cytometry. Conclusive comparison of naive and antigen-experienced compartments was prevented by the profiling of bulk unsorted PBMCs.

As for this clonotype: This receptor's antigen is unknown. Base-call qualities are not available, and no considerably larger clone is one nucleotide away.

Donors were a few dozen systemically healthy Caucasian individuals from Russia aged about 6 to 100 years. Each donor gave roughly 11 milliliters of peripheral blood, drawn into EDTA-treated Vacutainer tubes. Ficoll-Paque density-gradient centrifugation was used to isolate PBMCs, with at least 6.5 million per sample. Total RNA was extracted from PBMCs with Trizol reagent, with at least 6 micrograms obtained per sample. For every donor, flow cytometry on a PBMC aliquot measured the percentage of naive CD45RAhigh/CD27high T cells. The sample comprised blood. The rearranged segments are TRBV5-6 and TRBJ2-5, with 7 central nucleotides matching TRBD1. The sequence was collected from a human donor in good health. The CDR3 loop reads CASSRWSTGQSQETQYF. The DNA is TGTGCCAGCAGCCGTTGGTCGACGGGACAGTCCCAAGAGACCCAGTACTTC.